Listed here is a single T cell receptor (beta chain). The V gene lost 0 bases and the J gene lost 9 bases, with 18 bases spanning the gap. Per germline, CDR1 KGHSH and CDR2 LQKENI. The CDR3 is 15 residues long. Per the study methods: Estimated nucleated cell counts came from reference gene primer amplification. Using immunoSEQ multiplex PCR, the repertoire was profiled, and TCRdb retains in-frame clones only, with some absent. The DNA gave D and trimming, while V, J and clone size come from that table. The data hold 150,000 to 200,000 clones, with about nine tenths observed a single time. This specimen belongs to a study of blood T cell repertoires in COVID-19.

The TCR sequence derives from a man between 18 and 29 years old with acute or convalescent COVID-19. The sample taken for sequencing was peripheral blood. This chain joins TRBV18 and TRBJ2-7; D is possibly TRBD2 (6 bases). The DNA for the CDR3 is TGTGCCAGCTCACCACCGGGAGGAGGGCAGGTCGGGCAGTACTTC. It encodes CASSPPGGGQVGQYF.